This T cell receptor beta chain is from a study of T cell clonality in common variable immunodeficiency. Study-wide results and limits: In common variable immunodeficiency, TCR beta chains reportedly carried fewer deletions and N-nucleotide insertions.

In its sample, this clone was seen a few times. Antigen specificity is unknown. With the read ending 3 residues before the CDR3 end, the germline J gene is used to fill in that end. Clones were sequenced by immunoSEQ multiplex PCR, and TCRdb holds only the in-frame ones, with some missing. This set yields 30,000 to 40,000 clones and no singletons; the top ten hold approximately 7%. The CDR3 runs to 15 residues. CDR1 and CDR2 (germline): SGHNT, YENEEA. Trimming shortened V by 3 bases and J by 0 bases, and 9 bases separated the two germline ends. Material: peripheral blood mononuclear cells. The chain combines TRBV11-3 with TRBJ1-5; maybe TRBD1 (5 bases). The TCR comes from a human donor with common variable immunodeficiency. CDR3 sequence reads: CASSLGPTSNQPQHF. The part of the CDR3 DNA that was read is TGTGCCAGCAGCTTGGGGCCCACTAGCAATCAGCCC.